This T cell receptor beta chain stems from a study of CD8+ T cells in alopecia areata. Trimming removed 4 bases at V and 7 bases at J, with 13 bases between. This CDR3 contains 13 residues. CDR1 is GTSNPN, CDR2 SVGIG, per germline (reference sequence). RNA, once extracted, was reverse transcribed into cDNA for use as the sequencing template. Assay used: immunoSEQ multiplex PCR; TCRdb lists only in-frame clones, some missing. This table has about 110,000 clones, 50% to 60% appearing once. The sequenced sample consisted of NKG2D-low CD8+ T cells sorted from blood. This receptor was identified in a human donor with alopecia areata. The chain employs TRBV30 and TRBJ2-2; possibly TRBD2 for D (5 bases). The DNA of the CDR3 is TGTGCCTGGAAAGGAGGCGTACACGGGGAGCTGTTTTTT. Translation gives CAWKGGVHGELFF.